This TCR beta chain stems from a study of T-cell memory formation after mild COVID-19. On this clonotype: The target antigen is unknown.

General study findings and limits: Several responding clones turned up in pre-infection memory, indicating that cross-reactive memory may have taken part. Contracting clones, day 15 to 85, had balanced CD4/CD8, and later expanders favored CD4+.

Trimming cost V 5 bases and J 5 bases; bases outside gene matches: 2. From germline, CDR1 is SGHTA and CDR2 FQGTGA. CDR3 length: 14 amino acids. TCRdb analysed the 5' RACE reads with MiXCR anew, one entry per CDR3 protein. The repertoire holds nearly 110,000 distinct CDR3 sequences, with approximately 15% as singletons. V and J are TRBV7-3 and TRBJ2-1, with 11 positions matching TRBD2. Sequenced input: PBMCs or a T cell subset sorted from them (not recorded which). This clonotype was obtained from a man aged 18-30 years who had mild COVID-19 (a few samples of this study predate the infection). Cell type and time point are not known. The CDR3 sequence is CASSPTSGNNEQFF. The CDR3 nucleotides are TGTGCCAGCAGCCCGACTAGCGGGAACAATGAGCAGTTCTTC.